This T cell receptor (beta chain) was identified during a study of blood T cell repertoires in COVID-19. Overall study: Samples representing acute and convalescent COVID-19 were sourced from the United States, Italy and Spain.

TCRdb's copy holds only in-frame clones and misses some; the assay was immunoSEQ multiplex PCR. The profile shows approximately 200,000 clones, approximately 86% of them singletons. V lost 0 bases and J lost 4, with 10 bases in between. Per the germline V gene, CDR1 is SGHRS and CDR2 is YFSETQ. The CDR3 is 15 amino acids. V is TRBV5-1 and J is TRBJ1-4; D gene uncertain. The specimen sequenced was PBMCs or T cells enriched from blood (not recorded which). The clonotype originates from a woman in her twenties or thirties who had been exposed to COVID-19. The CDR3 reads CASSLVGTLNEKLFF. The CDR3 nucleotides read TGCGCCAGCAGCTTGGTGGGCACGCTTAATGAAAAACTGTTTTTT.